This T cell receptor beta chain derives from a study of regulatory T cells in long-lasting Graves disease. This clonotype was recorded a few times. The antigen remains unidentified. Study-level points and caveats: Favored gene segments in persistent disease were TRBV28, TRBJ1-2 and TRBJ2-5.

Building the TCR beta libraries relied on iRepertoire HTBI primers, and CDR3 regions underwent Arm-PCR. TCRdb recomputed calls from the multiplex PCR reads with MiXCR, one row per CDR3 protein. The top ten hold 8% to 10% of the sample, which has roughly 500,000 distinct CDR3 sequences, around an eighth seen once. The time point here: newly diagnosed GD, antithyroid drugs for less than 3 months. TCR sequences were obtained from RNA taken from PBMCs. The patients were drawn from one endocrinology department in Xi'an, China. Per germline, CDR1 SGHTA and CDR2 FQGNSA. The CDR3 has 17 residues. Germline trimming cut 4 bases from V and 2 bases from J; bases unmatched to any gene: 5. The same sample was also studied in work on T cells in Graves' hyperthyroidism and ophthalmopathy. That report adds: When the TCR CDR3 underwent first-round RT-PCR, the HTBI primer set was used.

This rearrangement joins TRBV7-2 to TRBJ1-4, with TRBD1 matching 12 bases. The clonotype originates from a man aged 25 to 40 with Graves disease. Sequenced material: peripheral blood mononuclear cells (PBMCs), taken at new diagnosis, from a patient treated with antithyroid drugs. CDR3 DNA: TGTGCCAGCAGCTCCCGGGACAGGGGGCGGACTAATGAAAAACTGTTTTTT. Translation: CASSSRDRGRTNEKLFF.